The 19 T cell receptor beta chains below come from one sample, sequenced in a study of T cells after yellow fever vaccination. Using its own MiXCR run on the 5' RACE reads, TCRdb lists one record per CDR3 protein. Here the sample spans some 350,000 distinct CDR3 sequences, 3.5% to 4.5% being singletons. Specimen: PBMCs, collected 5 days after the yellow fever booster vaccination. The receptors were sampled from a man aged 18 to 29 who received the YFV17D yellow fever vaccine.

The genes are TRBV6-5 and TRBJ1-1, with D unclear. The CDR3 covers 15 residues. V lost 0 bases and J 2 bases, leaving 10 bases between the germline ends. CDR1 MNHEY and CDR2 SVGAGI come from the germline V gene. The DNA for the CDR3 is TGTGCCAGCAGTTACTCGAAGGCGCTTAACACTGAAGCTTTCTTT. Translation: CASSYSKALNTEAFF.

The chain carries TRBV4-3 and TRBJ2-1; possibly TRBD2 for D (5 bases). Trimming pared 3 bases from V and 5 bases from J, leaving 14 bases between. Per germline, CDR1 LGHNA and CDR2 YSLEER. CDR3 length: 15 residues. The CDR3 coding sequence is TGCGCCAGCAGCCAGGGAGCCAACCCCCACAATGAGCAGTTCTTC. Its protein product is CASSQGANPHNEQFF.

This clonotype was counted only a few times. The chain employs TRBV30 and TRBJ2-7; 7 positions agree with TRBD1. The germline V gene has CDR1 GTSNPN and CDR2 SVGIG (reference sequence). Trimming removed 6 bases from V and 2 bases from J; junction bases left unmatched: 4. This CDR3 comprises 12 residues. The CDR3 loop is CACGTVPYEQYF. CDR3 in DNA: TGTGCCTGTGGGACAGTCCCCTACGAGCAGTACTTC.

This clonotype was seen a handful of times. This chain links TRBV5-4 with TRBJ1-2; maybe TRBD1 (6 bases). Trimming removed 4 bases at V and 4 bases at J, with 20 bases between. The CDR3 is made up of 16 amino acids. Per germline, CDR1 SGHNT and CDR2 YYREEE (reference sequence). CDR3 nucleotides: TGTGCCAGCAGCCCGGAAGGACAGCCTTACGTCTATGGCTACACCTTC. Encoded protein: CASSPEGQPYVYGYTF. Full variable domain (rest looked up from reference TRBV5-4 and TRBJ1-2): ETGVTQSPTHLIKTRGQQVTLRCSSQSGHNTVSWYQQALGQGPQFIFQYYREEENGRGNFPPRFSGLQFPNYSSELNVNALELDDSALYLCASSPEGQPYVYGYTFGSGTRLTVV.

The CDR3 reads CATSRDPDNPGNTIYF. In DNA, the CDR3 is TGTGCCACCAGCAGAGATCCGGACAACCCTGGAAACACCATATATTTT. The genes are TRBV15 and TRBJ1-3; tentative D call: TRBD1 (5 bases). Germline V CDR1 and CDR2: LNHNV, YYDKDF (reference sequence). The CDR3 consists of 16 residues. Trimming took off 0 bases at V and 2 bases at J, with 11 bases between the two ends.

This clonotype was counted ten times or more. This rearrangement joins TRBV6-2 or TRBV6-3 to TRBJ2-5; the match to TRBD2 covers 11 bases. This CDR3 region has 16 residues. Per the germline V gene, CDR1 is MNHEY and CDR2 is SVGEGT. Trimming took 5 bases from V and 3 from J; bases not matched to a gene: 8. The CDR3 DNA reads TGTGCCAGCAGTCTTCTACTAGCGGGGGAGAAAGAGACCCAGTACTTC. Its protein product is CASSLLLAGEKETQYF.

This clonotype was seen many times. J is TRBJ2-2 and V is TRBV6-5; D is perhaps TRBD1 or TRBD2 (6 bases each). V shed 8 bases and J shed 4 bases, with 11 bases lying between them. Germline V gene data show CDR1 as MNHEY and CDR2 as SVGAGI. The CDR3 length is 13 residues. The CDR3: CASRGQGTGELFF. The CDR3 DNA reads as TGTGCCAGCCGGGGGCAGGGCACCGGGGAGCTGTTTTTT.

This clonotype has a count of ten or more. CDR3 bases: TGCGCCAGCAGCTTCAGCCCTCAGGGGGAAGTGAATTCACCCCTCCACTTT. Translation: CASSFSPQGEVNSPLHF. The genes are TRBV5-1 and TRBJ1-6; 7 bases are a match to TRBD1. The CDR3 extends over 17 amino acids. With V trimmed by 2 bases and J by 7 bases, 12 bases remained unmatched. Germline V gene data show CDR1 as SGHRS and CDR2 as YFSETQ.

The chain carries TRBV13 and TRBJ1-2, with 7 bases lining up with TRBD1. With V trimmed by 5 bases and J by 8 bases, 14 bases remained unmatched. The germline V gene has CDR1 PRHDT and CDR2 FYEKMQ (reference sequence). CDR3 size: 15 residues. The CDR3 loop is CASSPLQGTHEGYTF. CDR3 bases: TGTGCCAGCAGCCCGTTACAGGGGACACATGAGGGCTACACCTTC. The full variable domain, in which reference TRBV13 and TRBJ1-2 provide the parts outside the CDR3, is AAGVIQSPRHLIKEKRETATLKCYPIPRHDTVYWYQQGPGQDPQFLISFYEKMQSDKGSIPDRFSAQQFSDYHSELNMSSLELGDSALYFCASSPLQGTHEGYTFGSGTRLTVV.

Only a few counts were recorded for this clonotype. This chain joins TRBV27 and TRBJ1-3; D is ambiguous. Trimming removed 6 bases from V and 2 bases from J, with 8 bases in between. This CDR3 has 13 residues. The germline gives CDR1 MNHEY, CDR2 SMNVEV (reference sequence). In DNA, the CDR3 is TGTGCCAGCAGCGAGTCGGCTGGAAACACCATATATTTT. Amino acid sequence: CASSESAGNTIYF.

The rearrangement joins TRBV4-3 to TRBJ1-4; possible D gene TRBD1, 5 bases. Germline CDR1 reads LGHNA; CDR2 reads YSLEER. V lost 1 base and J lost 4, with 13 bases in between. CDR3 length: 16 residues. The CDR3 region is CASSQASPRGNEKLFF. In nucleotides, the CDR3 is TGCGCCAGCAGCCAAGCGTCGCCGAGGGGTAATGAAAAACTGTTTTTT.

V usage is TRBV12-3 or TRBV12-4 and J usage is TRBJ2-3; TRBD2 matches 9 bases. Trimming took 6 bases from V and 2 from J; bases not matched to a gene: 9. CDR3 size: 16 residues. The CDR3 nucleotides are TGTGCCAGCAGAGAGACTAGCGGATCTTACACAGATACGCAGTATTTT. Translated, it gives CASRETSGSYTDTQYF.

The CDR3 protein is CASSPLGTGGPGDTQYF. The CDR3 region has the DNA TGTGCCAGCTCACCACTTGGCACCGGGGGGCCGGGAGATACGCAGTATTTT. The genes are TRBV18 and TRBJ2-3; a possible D gene is TRBD2 (7 bases). V was trimmed by 1 base and J by 5 bases, leaving 19 bases between them. Per germline, CDR1 KGHSH and CDR2 LQKENI. The CDR3 contains 17 residues.

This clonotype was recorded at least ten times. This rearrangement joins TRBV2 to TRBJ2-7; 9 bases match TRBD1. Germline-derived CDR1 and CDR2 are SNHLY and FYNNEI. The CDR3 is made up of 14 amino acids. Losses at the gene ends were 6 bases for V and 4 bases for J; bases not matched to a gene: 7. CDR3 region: CASRDPGQGYEQYV. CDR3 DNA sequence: TGTGCCAGCAGAGACCCGGGACAGGGTTACGAGCAGTACGTC.

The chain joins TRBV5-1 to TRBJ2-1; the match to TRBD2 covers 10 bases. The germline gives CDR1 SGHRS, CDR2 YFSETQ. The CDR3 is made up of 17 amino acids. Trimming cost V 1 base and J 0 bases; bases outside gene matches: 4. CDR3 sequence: CASSLLAGVSSYNEQFF. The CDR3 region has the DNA TGCGCCAGCAGCTTGCTAGCGGGGGTGAGCTCCTACAATGAGCAGTTCTTC.

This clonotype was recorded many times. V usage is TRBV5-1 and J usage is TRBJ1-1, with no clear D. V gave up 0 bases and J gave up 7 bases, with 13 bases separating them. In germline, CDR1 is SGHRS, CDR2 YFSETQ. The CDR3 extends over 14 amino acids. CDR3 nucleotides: TGCGCCAGCAGCTTGGCCGCGGGAAAACTTGAAGCTTTCTTT. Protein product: CASSLAAGKLEAFF. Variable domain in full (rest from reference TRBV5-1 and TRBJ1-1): KAGVTQTPRYLIKTRGQQVTLSCSPISGHRSVSWYQQTPGQGLQFLFEYFSETQRNKGNFPGRFSGRQFSNSRSEMNVSTLELGDSALYLCASSLAAGKLEAFFGQGTRLTVV.

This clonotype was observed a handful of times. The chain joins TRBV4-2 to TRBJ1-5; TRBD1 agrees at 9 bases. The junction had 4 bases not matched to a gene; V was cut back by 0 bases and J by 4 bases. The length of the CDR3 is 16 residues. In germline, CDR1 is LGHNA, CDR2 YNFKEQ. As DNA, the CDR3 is TGTGCCAGCAGCCAAGAAGTAGACAGGGGGAATCAGCCCCAGCATTTT. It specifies CASSQEVDRGNQPQHF.

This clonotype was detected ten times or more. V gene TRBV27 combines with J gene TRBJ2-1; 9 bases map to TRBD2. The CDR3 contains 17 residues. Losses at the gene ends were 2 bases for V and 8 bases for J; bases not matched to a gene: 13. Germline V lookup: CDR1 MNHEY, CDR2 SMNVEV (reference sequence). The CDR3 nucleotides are TGTGCCAGCAGTTTACTTCTCGCGGGGGGGCCGTTGCATGAGCAGTTCTTC. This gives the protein CASSLLLAGGPLHEQFF.

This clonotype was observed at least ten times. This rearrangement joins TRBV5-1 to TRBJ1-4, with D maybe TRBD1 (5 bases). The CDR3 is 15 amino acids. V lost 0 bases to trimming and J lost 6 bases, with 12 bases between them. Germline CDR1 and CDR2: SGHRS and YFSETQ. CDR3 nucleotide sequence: TGCGCCAGCAGCTTGGCCCTTGGGGGAGATGAAAAACTGTTTTTT. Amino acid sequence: CASSLALGGDEKLFF.